The 10 T cell receptor beta chains below all came from one sample that was sequenced in a study of blood T cell repertoires in COVID-19. This table comes from immunoSEQ multiplex PCR, and its TCRdb copy is limited to in-frame clones, with some not included. Of roughly 300,000 clones detected, 92% appear once; the ten largest clones hold roughly 20%. Source material: PBMCs or T cells enriched from blood (not recorded which). The source of these receptors is a woman in her 30s who had recovered from COVID-19.

The chain employs TRBV7-9 and TRBJ2-7; a weak D match, TRBD1 (6 bases). Germline assignment: CDR1 SEHNR and CDR2 FQNEAQ (reference sequence). The V end was cut by 5 bases, the J end by 5 bases, with 25 bases between. The CDR3 has 17 amino acids. The CDR3 DNA is TGTGCCAGCAGCATTACCGTACAGGGAGTGGGTGAAAACGAGCAGTACTTC. Protein: CASSITVQGVGENEQYF. Complete variable domain (other parts from reference TRBV7-9 and TRBJ2-7): DTGVSQNPRHKITKRGQNVTFRCDPISEHNRLYWYRQTLGQGPEFLTYFQNEAQLEKSRLLSDRFSAERPKGSFSTLEIQRTEQGDSAMYLCASSITVQGVGENEQYFGPGTRLTVT.

The CDR3 DNA sequence: TGTGCCAGCATGACAGGATGGGTGGGTGAGCAGTTCTTC. This translates into CASMTGWVGEQFF. V and J are TRBV12-3 or TRBV12-4 and TRBJ2-1, with a tentative D call TRBD1 (6 bases). This CDR3 is 13 amino acids long. V lost 7 bases and J lost 9, with 16 bases in between.

This clone was seen a few times. This sample includes further DNA sequences coding for the same CDR3. V usage is TRBV7-6 and J usage is TRBJ2-7; D is undetermined. The CDR3 totals 14 residues. Trimming shortened V by 1 base and J by 0 bases, and 7 bases separated the two germline ends. The germline CDR1 and CDR2 sequences are SGHVS and FNYEAQ. The CDR3 sequence: CASSLDRSSYEQYF. The CDR3, as DNA: TGTGCCAGCAGCTTAGATCGGAGCTCCTACGAGCAGTACTTC.

This CDR3 reads CASSSRDRVGQKLFF. The CDR3 region has the DNA TGTGCCAGCAGCTCCCGGGACAGGGTTGGCCAAAAACTGTTTTTT. This chain connects TRBV5-5 to TRBJ1-4; 9 positions agree with TRBD1. Per the germline V gene, CDR1 is SGHKS and CDR2 is YYEKEE (reference sequence). V was pared by 3 bases and J by 9 bases, with 9 bases of the junction left unmatched. This CDR3 is 15 amino acids long.

The J gene is TRBJ1-1, the V gene TRBV28, with a tentative D call TRBD1 (6 bases). CDR3 size: 14 residues. Germline CDR1 is MDHEN and CDR2 is SYDVKM. Trimming took 6 bases from V and 0 from J, leaving 11 bases between them. Written as DNA, the CDR3 is TGTGCCAGCAGAACAGGGACGTTGAACACTGAAGCTTTCTTT. This sequence encodes CASRTGTLNTEAFF.

This clone was counted between two and nine times. The chain employs TRBV5-4 and TRBJ1-6; 7 bases line up with TRBD1. This CDR3 spans 16 amino acids. Trimming cost V 7 bases and J 0 bases; bases outside gene matches: 7. Germline lookup yields CDR1 SGHNT and CDR2 YYREEE (reference sequence). The CDR3 sequence: CASRQGVSSYNSPLHF. DNA of the CDR3: TGTGCCAGCCGGCAGGGGGTTAGCTCCTATAATTCACCCCTCCACTTT.

V gene TRBV7-3 combines with J gene TRBJ2-2, with 10 bases aligning to TRBD1. Germline CDR1 and CDR2: SGHTA and FQGTGA. V lost 4 bases, J lost 6 bases, and 5 bases stayed unmatched. CDR3 size: 15 residues. As DNA, the CDR3 is TGTGCCAGCAGCTCGACAGGGGGCAGCGCCGGGGAGCTGTTTTTT. It yields the protein CASSSTGGSAGELFF.

This clone occurred once. The chain carries TRBV15 and TRBJ1-4; TRBD1 matches at 9 bases. J lost 3 bases, V lost 4 bases, and 6 bases had no gene match. Germline-derived CDR1 and CDR2 are LNHNV and YYDKDF (reference sequence). CDR3 length: 16 residues. CDR3 nucleotides: TGTGCCACCAGCACCCAGGACAGGGGACCTAATGAAAAACTGTTTTTT. It translates to CATSTQDRGPNEKLFF.

The chain has TRBV7-9 and TRBJ2-1; D might be TRBD1 (5 bases). Germline V CDR1 and CDR2: SEHNR, FQNEAQ (reference sequence). The CDR3 spans 15 residues. Trimming removed 1 base from V and 9 bases from J, with 16 bases in between. CDR3 loop: CASSLVFQGGPEQFF. The DNA of the CDR3 is TGTGCCAGCAGCTTAGTTTTTCAGGGCGGACCTGAGCAGTTCTTC. The full variable domain, in which reference TRBV7-9 and TRBJ2-1 provide the parts outside the CDR3, is DTGVSQNPRHKITKRGQNVTFRCDPISEHNRLYWYRQTLGQGPEFLTYFQNEAQLEKSRLLSDRFSAERPKGSFSTLEIQRTEQGDSAMYLCASSLVFQGGPEQFFGPGTRLTVL.

This sequence joins TRBV2 and TRBJ2-7; 9 bases align to TRBD2. The germline CDR1 and CDR2 sequences are SNHLY and FYNNEI. The junction had 13 bases not matched to a gene; V was cut back by 4 bases and J by 6 bases. The CDR3 extends over 16 amino acids. Written as DNA, the CDR3 is TGTGCCAGCAGTGTGAGGGGAGCGGGAGGTGCCGGCGAGCAGTACTTC. This translates into CASSVRGAGGAGEQYF.